The 6 T cell receptor beta chains below come from one sample, sequenced in a study of shared clonotypes between healthy human individuals. Libraries were prepared by immunoSEQ multiplex PCR; TCRdb keeps only in-frame clonotypes and omits some of them. The table has about 770,000 clones, 72% seen once; the top ten hold about 1.8%. The sequenced material came from memory CD4+ T cells sorted from blood. The sample's subset: CD45RA-negative fraction. The receptor set was obtained from a woman aged 30 to 39 in good health.

The V gene is TRBV27, the J gene TRBJ1-2; D is possibly TRBD1 (5 bases). Germline loops: CDR1 MNHEY, CDR2 SMNVEV (reference sequence). V dropped 2 bases and J dropped 3 bases, with 13 bases sitting between them. The CDR3 is made up of 15 amino acids. The CDR3 DNA sequence: TGTGCCAGCAGTTTAGGGGCAGGGAATTACTATGGCTACACCTTC. Amino acid sequence: CASSLGAGNYYGYTF.

This chain links TRBV18 with TRBJ2-3; 11 bases map to TRBD2. Germline-derived CDR1 and CDR2 are KGHSH and LQKENI. The trim removed 3 bases at V and 1 base at J, leaving 3 bases unmatched. The CDR3 spans 16 residues. The CDR3 here is CASSPGTSGRTDTQYF. CDR3 DNA: TGTGCCAGCTCACCCGGGACTAGCGGACGCACAGATACGCAGTATTTT.

The gene calls are TRBV5-1 and TRBJ2-3, with TRBD1 matching over 9 bases. Germline trimming cut 4 bases from V and 0 bases from J; bases unmatched to any gene: 6. CDR3 length: 16 residues. Germline CDR1 is SGHRS and CDR2 is YFSETQ. CDR3 loop: CASSVAQGASTDTQYF. CDR3 DNA sequence: TGCGCCAGCAGCGTTGCACAGGGGGCTAGCACAGATACGCAGTATTTT.

This chain uses TRBV28 with TRBJ1-5; TRBD1 agrees at 9 bases. Losses at the gene ends were 5 bases for V and 4 bases for J; bases not matched to a gene: 6. The germline V gene has CDR1 MDHEN and CDR2 SYDVKM. The CDR3 sequence is 15 residues long. The CDR3 region has the DNA TGTGCCAGCAGTACTCGGACAGGGGTTAATCAGCCCCAGCATTTT. Translated, it gives CASSTRTGVNQPQHF.

The gene calls are TRBV11-3 and TRBJ2-5, with D possibly matching TRBD2 (5 bases). Germline loops: CDR1 SGHNT, CDR2 YENEEA. The CDR3 contains 14 residues. The germline V and J ends were trimmed by 1 base and 4 bases, with 10 bases remaining between them. The CDR3 protein is CASSLGRGSETQYF. In DNA, the CDR3 is TGTGCCAGCAGCTTAGGCAGAGGGTCAGAGACCCAGTACTTC.

The sample holds many counts of this clone. The V and J genes are TRBV7-6 and TRBJ2-1, with a tentative D call TRBD2 (5 bases). CDR1 SGHVS and CDR2 FNYEAQ come from the germline V gene. The CDR3 consists of 16 residues. Trimming took 1 base from V and 2 from J, leaving 12 bases between them. The CDR3 DNA is TGTGCCAGCAGCTTAGAGGCGGAGGCCACCTACAATGAGCAGTTCTTC. Amino acid sequence: CASSLEAEATYNEQFF.